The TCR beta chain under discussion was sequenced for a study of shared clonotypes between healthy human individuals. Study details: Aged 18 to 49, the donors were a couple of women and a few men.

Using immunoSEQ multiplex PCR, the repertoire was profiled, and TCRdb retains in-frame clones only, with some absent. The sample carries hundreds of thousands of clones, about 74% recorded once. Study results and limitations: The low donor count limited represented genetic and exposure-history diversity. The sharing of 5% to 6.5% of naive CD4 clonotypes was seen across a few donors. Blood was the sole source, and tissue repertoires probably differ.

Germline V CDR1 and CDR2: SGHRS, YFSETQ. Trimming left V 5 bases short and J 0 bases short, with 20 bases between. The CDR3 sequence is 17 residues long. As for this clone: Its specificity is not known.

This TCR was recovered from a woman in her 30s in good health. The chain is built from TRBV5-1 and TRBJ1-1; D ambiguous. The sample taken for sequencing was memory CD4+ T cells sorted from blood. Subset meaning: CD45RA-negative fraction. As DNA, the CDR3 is TGCGCCAGCAGACCAACCGCTCAACAGCGAATGAACACTGAAGCTTTCTTT. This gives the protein CASRPTAQQRMNTEAFF.